These 22 T cell receptor beta chains came from one sample sequenced in a study of blood T cell repertoires in COVID-19 (dated by TCRdb to about 2020). Library creation used the immunoSEQ multiplex PCR assay. Drawn from immuneACCESS, this table holds only the in-frame rearrangements with V and J called that TCRdb kept. Clones are partly lost; checked studies trace under half to an unresolved V gene and leave the rest unexplained. The sample table shows about 280,000 clones, and around 88% are seen once. The ten largest account for about 6% of the sample. Sequenced material: PBMCs or T cells enriched from blood (not recorded which). The receptors here all came from a woman aged 40 to 50 who had recovered from COVID-19.

V and J are TRBV7-3 and TRBJ2-1, with 10 bases aligning to TRBD1. Losses at the gene ends were 5 bases for V and 5 bases for J; bases not matched to a gene: 6. Per germline, CDR1 SGHTA and CDR2 FQGTGA. The CDR3 loop spans 15 amino acids. CDR3: CASSPTGGDHNEQFF. CDR3 sequence (DNA): TGTGCCAGCAGCCCGACAGGGGGCGACCACAATGAGCAGTTCTTC. Combining the CDR3 with reference TRBV7-3 and TRBJ2-1 gives the whole variable domain GAGVSQTPSNKVTEKGKYVELRCDPISGHTALYWYRQSLGQGPEFLIYFQGTGAADDSGLPNDRFFAVRPEGSVSTLKIQRTERGDSAVYLCASSPTGGDHNEQFFGPGTRLTVL.

V is TRBV6-5 and J is TRBJ2-7; 7 bases match TRBD1. V was pared by 6 bases and J by 4 bases, with 6 bases of the junction left unmatched. Germline loops: CDR1 MNHEY, CDR2 SVGAGI. The CDR3 is 13 amino acids. In DNA, the CDR3 is TGTGCCAGCAGACAGACAGGGCTATACGAGCAGTACTTC. Its protein is CASRQTGLYEQYF.

The chain carries TRBV29-1 and TRBJ2-3, with a weak D call TRBD1 (5 bases). Germline loops: CDR1 SQVTM, CDR2 ANQGSEA. This CDR3 region has 13 residues. Trimming shortened V by 7 bases and J by 2 bases, and 13 bases separated the two germline ends. The CDR3 protein is CSARRGNTDTQYF. CDR3 sequence (DNA): TGCAGCGCCAGAAGGGGAAACACAGATACGCAGTATTTT.

The V gene is TRBV7-2, the J gene TRBJ2-3; 9 bases agree with TRBD1. Losses at the gene ends were 3 bases for V and 5 bases for J; bases not matched to a gene: 3. CDR1 SGHTA and CDR2 FQGNSA come from the germline V gene. The CDR3 totals 14 residues. The CDR3: CASSLDRGIDTQYF. The CDR3 DNA reads TGTGCCAGCAGCTTGGACAGGGGTATAGATACGCAGTATTTT.

The genes are TRBV11-3 and TRBJ2-5; D call uncertain. CDR1 and CDR2 (germline): SGHNT, YENEEA. The V end lost 1 base, the J end lost 5 bases, and 11 bases lay between the germline ends. There are 14 residues in the CDR3. CDR3 amino acids: CASSLGGSGETQYF. CDR3 nucleotide sequence: TGTGCCAGCAGCTTAGGCGGAAGTGGGGAGACCCAGTACTTC. The variable domain in full, completed from reference TRBV11-3 and TRBJ2-5, reads EAGVVQSPRYKIIEKKQPVAFWCNPISGHNTLYWYLQNLGQGPELLIRYENEEAVDDSQLPKDRFSAERLKGVDSTLKIQPAELGDSAVYLCASSLGGSGETQYFGPGTRLLVL.

The chain employs TRBV15 and TRBJ1-1; 9 nucleotides line up with TRBD1. The germline gives CDR1 LNHNV, CDR2 YYDKDF (reference sequence). V trimming: 3 bases; J trimming: 4 bases; junction bases outside the gene matches: 6. The CDR3 has 15 amino acids. CDR3 nucleotides: TGTGCCACCAGCAGCCAGGAGACAGGGGGCACTGAAGCTTTCTTT. This codes for CATSSQETGGTEAFF.

V is TRBV11-3 and J is TRBJ2-1; D gene ambiguous. From germline, CDR1 is SGHNT and CDR2 YENEEA. There are 14 residues in the CDR3. Between the trimmed V and J ends, which lost 5 bases and 6 bases, there was a span of 14 bases. DNA of the CDR3: TGTGCCAGCAGCCTCAGTGGAGCGTCCAATGAGCAGTTCTTC. Its protein is CASSLSGASNEQFF.

DNA of the CDR3: TGCGCCAGCAGCTTGGGTTCAGGGGCATACGAGCAGTACTTC. Amino acid sequence: CASSLGSGAYEQYF. The chain employs TRBV5-1 and TRBJ2-7, with D possibly being TRBD1 (6 bases). Trimming took 0 bases from V and 4 from J, leaving 11 bases between them. Per the germline V gene, CDR1 is SGHRS and CDR2 is YFSETQ. This CDR3 region has 14 residues. The entire variable domain, with the rest obtained from reference TRBV5-1 and TRBJ2-7, is as follows: KAGVTQTPRYLIKTRGQQVTLSCSPISGHRSVSWYQQTPGQGLQFLFEYFSETQRNKGNFPGRFSGRQFSNSRSEMNVSTLELGDSALYLCASSLGSGAYEQYFGPGTRLTVT.

The chain recombines TRBV30 with TRBJ2-1; 16 positions agree with TRBD2. CDR3 length: 16 amino acids. V gave up 3 bases and J gave up 7 bases; unmatched junction bases: 6. Germline V gives CDR1 GTSNPN, CDR2 SVGIG (reference sequence). DNA of the CDR3: TGTGCCTGGAGACCACGGGGACTAGCGGGAGGGAATGAGCAGTTCTTC. Translating it yields CAWRPRGLAGGNEQFF.

The gene calls are TRBV3-1 (or the pseudogene TRBV3-2) and TRBJ1-2; D is unresolved. V shed 0 bases and J shed 6 bases, with 14 bases lying between them. Germline CDR1 and CDR2: LGHDT and YNNKEL (reference sequence). The CDR3 length is 15 residues. The chain's CDR3 is CASSQDEEMSDGYTF. The CDR3 nucleotides read TGTGCCAGCAGCCAAGATGAGGAGATGAGCGATGGCTACACCTTC.

The chain links TRBV27 to TRBJ2-7; D gene unclear. CDR3 length equals 15 residues. Germline V lookup: CDR1 MNHEY, CDR2 SMNVEV (reference sequence). Trimming took 6 bases from V and 0 from J, leaving 15 bases between them. CDR3 sequence: CASSRELMSSYEQYF. The CDR3, as DNA: TGTGCCAGCAGCCGCGAGTTGATGAGCTCCTACGAGCAGTACTTC.

Here the CDR3 DNA reads TGTGCCAGCAGCCTAACCCAGGGGGCTAATCAGCCCCAGCATTTT. This translates into CASSLTQGANQPQHF. This chain links TRBV11-2 with TRBJ1-5, with 8 bases lining up with TRBD1. The germline CDR1 and CDR2 sequences are SGHAT and FQNNGV. This CDR3 has 15 residues. The V gene end was trimmed by 5 bases and the J gene end by 4 bases; junction bases not matched to a gene: 7. Based on the CDR3 plus reference TRBV11-2 and TRBJ1-5, the full variable domain is EAGVAQSPRYKIIEKRQSVAFWCNPISGHATLYWYQQILGQGPKLLIQFQNNGVVDDSQLPKDRFSAERLKGVDSTLKIQPAKLEDSAVYLCASSLTQGANQPQHFGDGTRLSIL.

This chain connects TRBV29-1 to TRBJ2-3, with unresolved D. The CDR3 is 14 residues long. Trimming left V 6 bases short and J 0 bases short, with 13 bases between. CDR1 SQVTM and CDR2 ANQGSEA come from the germline V gene. The CDR3 here is CSVRNVRSTDTQYF. CDR3 sequence (DNA): TGCAGCGTGAGGAATGTCAGAAGCACAGATACGCAGTATTTT.

The chain has TRBV10-1 and TRBJ2-7; D is perhaps TRBD2 (6 bases). CDR3 length: 15 residues. The ends were cut back, 3 bases at V and 0 bases at J, with 12 bases in the middle. The germline gives CDR1 WNHNN, CDR2 SYGVQD (reference sequence). DNA for the CDR3: TGCGCCAGCAGTGAACCGGGACTCCCCTCCTACGAGCAGTACTTC. Residues: CASSEPGLPSYEQYF.

This clone was observed a single time. The same CDR3 also results from other DNA sequences found in this sample. The chain joins TRBV2 to TRBJ1-4; 9 nucleotides align to TRBD1. The V and J ends lost 3 bases and 7 bases, in that order; junction bases with no gene match: 3. CDR1 and CDR2 from the germline V gene are SNHLY and FYNNEI. The CDR3 has 14 amino acids. The CDR3 sequence: CASSETGGGEKLFF. CDR3 sequence (DNA): TGTGCCAGCAGTGAGACAGGGGGAGGTGAAAAACTGTTTTTT.

CDR3 in amino acids: CASSQFLSYEQYF. DNA of the CDR3: TGCGCCAGCAGCCAATTTCTTTCCTACGAGCAGTACTTC. The chain links TRBV4-3 to TRBJ2-7; no reliable D call. Germline CDR1 and CDR2: LGHNA and YSLEER. V lost 2 bases, J lost 1 base, and 6 bases lay in between. This CDR3 comprises 13 residues.

This clone was recorded only once. The chain uses TRBV18 and TRBJ1-6, with 9 bases identical to TRBD1. CDR1 is KGHSH and CDR2 is LQKENI in the germline V gene. Trimming took 0 bases from V and 10 from J; bases not matched to a gene: 1. This CDR3 region has 14 residues. Here the CDR3 reads CASSPPGTGSPLHF. CDR3 DNA: TGTGCCAGCTCACCACCCGGGACAGGGTCACCCCTCCACTTT.

This clone was counted only a few times. Here the CDR3 reads CASSERPGQGGGGYTF. As DNA, the CDR3 is TGTGCCAGCAGCGAAAGACCTGGACAGGGAGGAGGTGGCTACACCTTC. The gene calls are TRBV7-2 and TRBJ1-2, with 8 positions matching TRBD1. The germline V gene encodes CDR1 SGHTA and CDR2 FQGNSA. V lost 5 bases and J lost 7; bases outside the gene matches: 15. The CDR3 sequence is 16 residues long.

The chain employs TRBV11-2 and TRBJ1-2; 7 positions agree with TRBD1. V lost 4 bases and J lost 6; bases outside the gene matches: 8. The CDR3 covers 14 residues. Germline loops: CDR1 SGHAT, CDR2 FQNNGV. The CDR3 spells CASSSRTGRNGYTF. CDR3 sequence (DNA): TGTGCCAGCAGCTCTCGGACAGGAAGGAATGGCTACACCTTC.

CDR3 in DNA: TGTGCCAGCATAGAGGATAACACAGATACGCAGTATTTT. Translation gives CASIEDNTDTQYF. This chain connects TRBV6-5 to TRBJ2-3, with D unclear. The germline gives CDR1 MNHEY, CDR2 SVGAGI. V gave up 7 bases and J gave up 2 bases, with 10 bases separating them. The CDR3 runs to 13 residues.

This clone was seen a single time. The chain joins TRBV6-1 to TRBJ1-1; weak D call: TRBD1 (6 bases). V was cut by 2 bases and J by 10 bases, with 14 bases left in between. Per germline, CDR1 MNHNS and CDR2 SASEGT. The CDR3 runs to 13 residues. The CDR3 protein is CASSEKGGQGAFF. CDR3 DNA sequence: TGTGCCAGCAGTGAAAAGGGGGGGCAGGGAGCTTTCTTT.

The DNA of the CDR3 is TGTGCCAGCAGCCCCCGGACAGCAATGAACACTGAAGCTTTCTTT. Translated, it gives CASSPRTAMNTEAFF. The rearrangement uses TRBV7-8 and TRBJ1-1, with D perhaps TRBD1 (6 bases). This CDR3 is 15 amino acids long. Between the trimmed V and J ends, which lost 5 bases and 0 bases, there was a span of 13 bases. From germline, CDR1 is SGHVS and CDR2 FQNEAQ.